The source of this T cell receptor beta chain is a study of T cell repertoires in cytomegalovirus infection. Study information: CMV epitopes, recently identified HLA-C-restricted and well-studied HLA-B-restricted, were used. It can be stated that public TCR beta signatures indicated CMV infection as well as a matching HLA type. The study's findings and limits: People with CMV and the relevant HLA were identified by cumulative public TCR beta family frequency. The response measured ex vivo was dominated by TCR beta clonotypes (HLA-C-restricted and CMV-specific).

TCRdb analysed the reads with MiXCR anew, one entry per CDR3 protein. The repertoire consists of about 920,000 distinct CDR3 sequences, with around 32% occurring once and the leading ten covering around an eighth. The CDR3 extends over 14 amino acids. V was shortened by 7 bases and J by 3 bases, with 15 bases between the two germline ends. This clonotype was recorded only once. The antigen is unknown. The source is a human donor in good health (CMV status not recorded). Some clones in this sample may be carry-over from other donors' samples. The V call is TRBV6-7, the J call TRBJ1-2; no firm D call. TRBV6-7 is an ORF, with its function uncertain. The input for sequencing was cultured CD8+ T cells from PBMCs, taken from culture after CMV antigen stimulation. CDR3 DNA sequence: TGTGCCAGCATCTCCCGCGGGGTTTACTATGGCTACACCTTC. It specifies CASISRGVYYGYTF.